The 10 T cell receptor beta chains reported below all come from one sample, sequenced in a study of cytomegalovirus exposure and HLA in healthy donors. The PCR was carried out with 60 Vbeta primers and 13 Jbeta primers. Here immunoSEQ multiplex PCR was the method, and the copy in TCRdb shows in-frame clones only, minus some. The sample's table shows tens of thousands of clones. The sample comprised PBMCs. The origin of the receptors is a female donor in good health and CMV-seronegative.

V gene TRBV30 combines with J gene TRBJ1-4; D ambiguous. Trimming stripped 0 bases from V and 5 bases from J, with 16 bases between. Per germline, CDR1 GTSNPN and CDR2 SVGIG (reference sequence). The CDR3 is 16 residues long. The CDR3 loop reads CAWSVDGETLNEKLFF. In DNA form, the CDR3 reads TGTGCCTGGAGTGTGGATGGCGAGACTTTGAATGAAAAACTGTTTTTT.

CDR3 coding DNA: TGCGCCAGCAGCCAAGATAGAGCAGGGAAAGGCTACACCTTC. This codes for CASSQDRAGKGYTF. The rearrangement links TRBV4-1 to TRBJ1-2; weak D call: TRBD1 (5 bases). This CDR3 comprises 14 residues. The V and J ends lost 0 bases and 8 bases respectively, with 13 bases between them. Germline CDR1 MGHRA, CDR2 YSYEKL.

The V and J genes are TRBV9 and TRBJ2-1; possibly TRBD2 for D (6 bases). The germline V gene encodes CDR1 SGDLS and CDR2 YYNGEE. V lost 4 bases and J lost 3, with 11 bases in between. This CDR3 is built from 14 residues. CDR3 nucleotide sequence: TGTGCCAGCAGCCCCCGGGGGTACTACAATGAGCAGTTCTTC. This gives the protein CASSPRGYYNEQFF.

V usage is TRBV5-1 and J usage is TRBJ2-1; D is possibly TRBD2 (6 bases). Trimming took 2 bases from V and 4 from J, leaving 13 bases between them. The germline gives CDR1 SGHRS, CDR2 YFSETQ. The CDR3 has 15 amino acids. The CDR3 region is CASSFTGVGYNEQFF. DNA of the CDR3: TGCGCCAGCAGCTTTACGGGAGTGGGATACAATGAGCAGTTCTTC.

CDR3 protein: CASSTDRDSNSPLHF. In nucleotides, the CDR3 is TGTGCCAGCAGCACAGACCGGGACAGTAATTCACCCCTCCACTTT. The chain couples TRBV7-9 to TRBJ1-6; TRBD1 aligns across 7 bases. The germline V gene encodes CDR1 SEHNR and CDR2 FQNEAQ (reference sequence). This CDR3 contains 15 residues. With 5 bases clipped from V and 6 bases from J, the junction kept 7 bases outside the gene matches.

The chain recombines TRBV11-3 with TRBJ2-1, with 9 bases identical to TRBD2. Trimming at V came to 3 bases and at J to 4 bases, leaving 7 bases not matched to a gene. The CDR3 has 16 residues. CDR1 and CDR2 from the germline V gene are SGHNT and YENEEA. The CDR3 sequence: CASSFGAGGYYNEQFF. CDR3 nucleotides: TGTGCCAGCAGCTTTGGAGCGGGGGGATATTACAATGAGCAGTTCTTC.

The chain couples TRBV27 to TRBJ2-7, with unresolved D. This CDR3 spans 14 amino acids. Germline loops: CDR1 MNHEY, CDR2 SMNVEV (reference sequence). The V end was cut by 3 bases, the J end by 0 bases, with 9 bases between. CDR3 DNA sequence: TGTGCCAGCAGTTTTACGACACACTCCTACGAGCAGTACTTC. This sequence encodes CASSFTTHSYEQYF.

V and J are TRBV6-5 and TRBJ1-1, with 7 bases that match TRBD1. V trimming: 5 bases; J trimming: 11 bases; junction bases outside the gene matches: 11. Germline assignment: CDR1 MNHEY and CDR2 SVGAGI. This CDR3 is built from 13 residues. CDR3 in amino acids: CASSGTVFRGAFF. The CDR3 DNA reads as TGTGCCAGCAGTGGGACAGTATTCCGCGGTGCTTTCTTT.

The V and J genes are TRBV10-2 and TRBJ2-1; D call uncertain. V shed 0 bases and J shed 9 bases, with 6 bases lying between them. The CDR3 length is 12 residues. Germline CDR1 is WSHSY and CDR2 is SAAADI. The CDR3 sequence is CASSESRGEQFF. The CDR3 bases are TGCGCCAGCAGTGAGTCTAGAGGTGAGCAGTTCTTC.

The gene calls are TRBV13 and TRBJ2-7; 14 positions agree with TRBD2. V was pared by 1 base and J by 7 bases, with 9 bases of the junction left unmatched. From germline, CDR1 is PRHDT and CDR2 FYEKMQ (reference sequence). The CDR3 sequence is 17 residues long. This CDR3 is CASSLAMGLAGVEEQYF. The DNA of the CDR3 is TGTGCCAGCAGCTTAGCGATGGGACTAGCGGGAGTAGAAGAGCAGTACTTC.